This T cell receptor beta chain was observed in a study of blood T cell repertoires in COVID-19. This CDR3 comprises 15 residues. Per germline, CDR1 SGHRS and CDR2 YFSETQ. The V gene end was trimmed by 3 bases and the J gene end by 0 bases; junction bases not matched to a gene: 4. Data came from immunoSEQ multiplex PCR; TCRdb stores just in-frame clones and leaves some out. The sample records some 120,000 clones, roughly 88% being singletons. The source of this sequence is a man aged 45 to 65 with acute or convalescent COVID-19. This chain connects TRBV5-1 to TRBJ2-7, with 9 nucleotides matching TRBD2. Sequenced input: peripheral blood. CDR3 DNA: TGCGCCAGCAGCTGGCTAGCGGGAAGCTCCTACGAGCAGTACTTC. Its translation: CASSWLAGSSYEQYF.